Here is one T cell receptor (beta chain) with its context. The antigen is undetermined. Germline CDR1 reads SGHVS; CDR2 reads FQNEAQ. CDR3 size: 15 residues. Between the trimmed V and J ends, which lost 1 base and 8 bases, there was a span of 17 bases. This record comes from a study of cytomegalovirus exposure and HLA in healthy donors. Study results and caveats: Association with HLA alleles at 0.05 false discovery rate was found for 17,000 or so TCR beta sequences in a later analysis. Rarity marked most TCR sequences, yet some public TCRs occurred in many donors. Using the classifier, cytomegalovirus status was reportedly diagnosed with high specificity and sensitivity.

The PCR was carried out with 60 Vbeta primers and 13 Jbeta primers. Sequenced by immunoSEQ multiplex PCR; TCRdb stores in-frame clones only, minus some. This table has around 98,000 clones, roughly 73% appearing once. The sequencing input was PBMCs. This sequence was found in a middle-aged woman in good health and CMV-seronegative. The chain uses TRBV7-8 and TRBJ1-1; no definite D call. CDR3 residues: CASSLGRVPREEAFF. The DNA for the CDR3 is TGTGCCAGCAGCTTAGGTCGGGTCCCGAGGGAGGAAGCTTTCTTT.